Each of the 30 T cell receptor beta chains below was sequenced from the same sample in a study of CD8 T cells in ankylosing spondylitis. MiXCR, applied by TCRdb to the 5' RACE reads, yields one record per CDR3 protein. There are 200,000 to 250,000 distinct CDR3 sequences in the sample; roughly 10% occur only once, and under 7% lies in the top ten. Material: blood, either unsorted or a sorted T cell fraction (not recorded which). Every receptor here comes from a male donor with ankylosing spondylitis or in good health (not recorded which).

Many counts were recorded for this clonotype. V is TRBV4-2 and J is TRBJ2-7; D possibly corresponds to TRBD1 (6 bases). Germline V lookup: CDR1 LGHNA, CDR2 YNFKEQ. Trimming removed 1 base from V and 2 bases from J, with 12 bases in between. The CDR3 loop spans 15 amino acids. The CDR3, as DNA: TGTGCCAGCAGCCAAGGATCGACAGGAGCCTACGAGCAGTACTTC. It encodes CASSQGSTGAYEQYF.

A remark on this clonotype: Likely a read error: the CDR3 ends without its conserved phenylalanine or tryptophan. The DNA is left out, because the CDR3 cannot be placed on it with certainty; the CDR3 is given as TCRdb lists it. The chain joins TRBV10-3 to TRBJ2-1; the DNA was not compared with TRBD1, the D call given in the table. Inclusive of both ends, the CDR3 amounts to 12 amino acids. Germline V gene sequence: CDR1 ENHRY, CDR2 SYGVKD. CDR3: CAISESGPPSFS.

This clonotype was seen repeatedly, ten times or more. CDR3 sequence (DNA): TGCAGTGCTAGGGCAGGGGGCACGGACACCGGGGAGCTGTTTTTT. Residues: CSARAGGTDTGELFF. The rearrangement uses TRBV20-1 and TRBJ2-2, with TRBD1 identical over 8 bases. The germline gives CDR1 DFQATT, CDR2 SNEGSKA (reference sequence). The CDR3 contains 15 residues. V lost 3 bases, J lost 3 bases, and 6 bases stayed unmatched.

Ten or more counts support this clonotype. The chain links TRBV12-3 or TRBV12-4 to TRBJ2-1, with 7 bases identical to TRBD2. The length of the CDR3 is 15 residues. V lost 3 bases and J lost 0; bases outside the gene matches: 2. The CDR3 DNA reads as TGTGCCAGCAGTTTCGGCGGGAGCTCCTACAATGAGCAGTTCTTC. Protein product: CASSFGGSSYNEQFF.

This clonotype appeared a few times. The rearrangement links TRBV6-5 to TRBJ2-1; D is ambiguous. Germline V lookup: CDR1 MNHEY, CDR2 SVGAGI. Trimming pared 5 bases from V and 0 bases from J, leaving 11 bases between. This CDR3 region has 15 residues. DNA of the CDR3: TGTGCCAGCAGTAGAGTGGGCCTCTCCTACAATGAGCAGTTCTTC. This codes for CASSRVGLSYNEQFF.

This clonotype was recorded many times. The limits of the CDR3 on the DNA are not certain, so only TCRdb's listed CDR3 is given. This sequence joins TRBV5-6 and TRBJ1-1; no check of the table's D call, TRBD1, against the DNA was made. Germline V gene data show CDR1 as SGHDT and CDR2 as YYEEEE. Ends included, the CDR3 has 15 residues. The CDR3 here is CASSLVGSGASEVFF.

This clonotype has a handful of counts. V is TRBV27 and J is TRBJ2-2; 9 bases are shared with TRBD2. In germline, CDR1 is MNHEY, CDR2 SMNVEV (reference sequence). V dropped 4 bases and J dropped 6; count of bases not matched to a gene: 12. The CDR3 loop spans 17 amino acids. The CDR3 loop is CASSYTGLAGASGELFF. The CDR3 DNA reads TGTGCCAGCAGTTATACAGGGTTAGCGGGAGCTTCCGGGGAGCTGTTTTTT.

The chain has TRBV6-5 and TRBJ2-3, with a possible D match to TRBD2 (7 bases). The CDR3 spans 17 residues. Germline V CDR1 and CDR2: MNHEY, SVGAGI. Trimming cost V 0 bases and J 2 bases, with 15 bases left between them. DNA of the CDR3: TGTGCCAGCAGTTACTCAGTGGCGGGGGCGAACACAGATACGCAGTATTTT. Translation: CASSYSVAGANTDTQYF.

This chain uses TRBV9 with TRBJ2-5, with 11 positions matching TRBD2. This CDR3 is 16 amino acids long. The ends lost 3 bases at V and 3 bases at J; junction bases unmatched: 7. CDR1 and CDR2 (germline): SGDLS, YYNGEE. The CDR3: CASSEPTSGDKETQYF. CDR3 DNA: TGTGCCAGCAGCGAGCCGACTAGCGGGGACAAAGAGACCCAGTACTTC.

This clonotype was seen at least ten times. The chain uses TRBV12-3 or TRBV12-4 and TRBJ1-1; tentatively, D is TRBD1 (5 bases). The CDR3 runs to 13 residues. V lost 7 bases and J lost 4, with 13 bases in between. CDR3 loop: CASNYGGITEAFF. CDR3 sequence (DNA): TGTGCCAGCAATTATGGGGGAATCACTGAAGCTTTCTTT.

This clonotype has a handful of counts. CDR3 loop: CASSPTSTDTQYF. CDR3 DNA: TGTGCCAGCAGTCCCACCAGCACAGATACGCAGTATTTT. The chain recombines TRBV7-9 with TRBJ2-3; D ambiguous. The CDR3 consists of 13 residues. The germline V gene encodes CDR1 SEHNR and CDR2 FQNEAQ (reference sequence). With 6 bases removed from V and 0 bases from J, the gap between germline ends came to 7 bases.

This clonotype was seen at least ten times. J is TRBJ2-3 and V is TRBV5-1; the D gene is possibly TRBD2 (6 bases). Trimming took 2 bases from V and 6 from J, leaving 19 bases between them. The CDR3 contains 16 residues. From germline, CDR1 is SGHRS and CDR2 YFSETQ. The CDR3 here is CASSFVQTGASDTQYF. The CDR3 nucleotides read TGCGCCAGCAGCTTTGTGCAAACGGGAGCTTCCGATACGCAGTATTTT.

The V call is TRBV20-1, the J call TRBJ1-2; 9 nucleotides align to TRBD1. Germline V CDR1 and CDR2: DFQATT, SNEGSKA (reference sequence). The J segment lost 4 bases and the V segment lost 6 bases, leaving 6 bases of the junction unmatched. The CDR3 consists of 13 residues. The CDR3 loop reads CSAKQGASYGYTF. For the CDR3, the DNA is TGCAGTGCGAAACAGGGGGCTTCCTATGGCTACACCTTC.

This rearrangement joins TRBV6-5 to TRBJ2-7; D assignment may be TRBD1 or TRBD2 (5 bases each). The CDR3 covers 15 residues. V was pared by 5 bases and J by 1 base, with 15 bases between. Germline CDR1 is MNHEY and CDR2 is SVGAGI. The CDR3 loop is CASSLPGPNSYEQYF. The CDR3 DNA sequence: TGTGCCAGCAGTCTACCGGGACCAAATTCCTACGAGCAGTACTTC.

This chain uses TRBV3-1 with TRBJ2-4; D is perhaps TRBD2 (7 bases). The CDR3 length is 17 residues. Trimming stripped 4 bases from V and 0 bases from J, with 16 bases between. Per the germline V gene, CDR1 is LGHDT and CDR2 is YNNKEL (reference sequence). CDR3 nucleotides: TGTGCCAGCAGCCCGGGCGGGGGCCTCCTAGCCAAAAACATTCAGTACTTC. Residues: CASSPGGGLLAKNIQYF.

This clonotype was detected ten times or more. The chain employs TRBV29-1 and TRBJ2-1; D is tentatively TRBD1 or TRBD2 (5 bases each). V was trimmed by 4 bases and J by 1 base, leaving 11 bases between them. Germline loops: CDR1 SQVTM, CDR2 ANQGSEA. CDR3 length: 14 amino acids. In nucleotides, the CDR3 is TGCAGCGTTGGGGACGTCAGGTCCTACAATGAGCAGTTCTTC. Translation: CSVGDVRSYNEQFF.

This sequence joins TRBV18 and TRBJ2-4; a possible D gene is TRBD2 (5 bases). Germline V lookup: CDR1 KGHSH, CDR2 LQKENI. The CDR3 spans 13 residues. Trimming took 1 base from V and 7 from J, leaving 8 bases between them. The CDR3 protein is CASSPRRRNIQYF. CDR3 DNA: TGTGCCAGCTCACCACGGCGGAGGAACATTCAGTACTTC.

The genes are TRBV7-6 and TRBJ1-1; D is unclear. The CDR3 spans 16 residues. V dropped 1 base and J dropped 0 bases, with 12 bases sitting between them. The V gene's germline CDR1 is SGHVS and CDR2 FNYEAQ. The CDR3, as DNA: TGTGCCAGCAGCTTAGAGGCTGTCAGAATGAACACTGAAGCTTTCTTT. Translation gives CASSLEAVRMNTEAFF.

This clonotype was recorded at least ten times. The J gene is TRBJ1-5, the V gene TRBV7-2; D gene uncertain. CDR3 length: 12 amino acids. Trimming took off 5 bases at V and 4 bases at J, with 6 bases between the two ends. In germline, CDR1 is SGHTA, CDR2 FQGNSA. Written as DNA, the CDR3 is TGTGCCAGCAGCCGATCAAATCAGCCCCAGCATTTT. As protein: CASSRSNQPQHF.

This clonotype appeared many times. This chain connects TRBV12-3 or TRBV12-4 to TRBJ1-1; 9 nucleotides align to TRBD1. Trimming cost V 7 bases and J 8 bases; bases outside gene matches: 8. The CDR3 extends over 13 amino acids. The DNA of the CDR3 is TGTGCCAGCACTCTAGGTGGGACAGGGGAAGCTTTCTTT. It translates to CASTLGGTGEAFF.

With regard to this clonotype: This sequence may be a read error, since a much larger clone differs from it by one base. The rearrangement joins TRBV5-6 to TRBJ1-4; D is unresolved. The germline V gene encodes CDR1 SGHDT and CDR2 YYEEEE. The CDR3 is 13 residues long. For the CDR3, the DNA is TGTGCCAGCAGCTTGGCACCTGATGAAAAACTGCTTTTT. Residues: CASSLAPDEKLLF.

This clonotype came up many times. An end of the junction differs from the germline gene, which may be a read error. V is TRBV12-3 or TRBV12-4 and J is TRBJ2-5, with 9 bases aligning to TRBD2. The CDR3 is made up of 15 amino acids. The CDR3, as DNA: TGTGCCAGCAGTGTAGCGGGAGTTTACCAAGAGACCCAGTACTTC. Protein: CASSVAGVYQETQYF.

This clonotype was recorded many times. This chain joins TRBV12-3 or TRBV12-4 and TRBJ2-3, with 7 bases aligning to TRBD1. The CDR3 is 16 amino acids. V dropped 5 bases and J dropped 2; count of bases not matched to a gene: 10. The CDR3 reads CASSLDRVKDTDTQYF. CDR3 sequence (DNA): TGTGCCAGCAGTCTAGACAGGGTCAAAGACACAGATACGCAGTATTTT.

This clonotype has ten or more counts. This chain links TRBV10-2 with TRBJ2-6; D tentatively reads TRBD1 or TRBD2 (5 bases each). V shed 0 bases and J shed 0 bases, with 18 bases lying between them. This CDR3 comprises 20 residues. Germline CDR1 is WSHSY and CDR2 is SAAADI. In DNA, the CDR3 is TGCGCCAGCAGTGAGTCCTATATTCTTCTGAGGGGCTCTGGGGCCAACGTCCTGACTTTC. Its protein is CASSESYILLRGSGANVLTF.

This clonotype was observed many times. The V and J genes are TRBV12-3 or TRBV12-4 and TRBJ2-3, with D possibly TRBD2 on 5 matching bases. This CDR3 comprises 12 residues. V lost 8 bases, J lost 4 bases, and 10 bases lay in between. CDR3 loop: CASSAGPDTQYF. The CDR3 coding sequence is TGTGCCAGCTCCGCGGGCCCAGATACGCAGTATTTT.

This clonotype was seen at least ten times. The chain employs TRBV4-2 and TRBJ2-3; the D is unclear. Germline values: CDR1 LGHNA, CDR2 YNFKEQ. The CDR3 extends over 12 amino acids. V shed 0 bases and J shed 5 bases, with 3 bases lying between them. CDR3 DNA: TGTGCCAGCAGCCAAGATGAAGATACGCAGTATTTT. It codes for CASSQDEDTQYF.

This clonotype was found a few times. V is TRBV7-2 and J is TRBJ2-7; D call uncertain. With 5 bases removed from V and 4 bases from J, the gap between germline ends came to 9 bases. Per the germline V gene, CDR1 is SGHTA and CDR2 is FQGNSA. The CDR3 totals 12 residues. The CDR3 DNA reads TGTGCCAGCAGCCCGGCCCCTTACGAGCAGTACTTC. Translation: CASSPAPYEQYF.

The rearrangement links TRBV3-1 to TRBJ1-5; 8 bases align to TRBD1. CDR1 is LGHDT and CDR2 is YNNKEL in the germline V gene (reference sequence). The CDR3 is 15 amino acids. V gave up 11 bases and J gave up 5 bases; unmatched junction bases: 14. The CDR3 region has the DNA TGTGCCTGCTCTGCGGACAGGGCCGTAGATCAGCCCCAGCATTTT. This encodes CACSADRAVDQPQHF.

This clonotype was detected ten times or more. This chain joins TRBV12-3 or TRBV12-4 and TRBJ2-2, with D unclear. The V gene lost 11 bases and the J gene lost 3 bases, with 16 bases spanning the gap. The CDR3 is 14 residues long. This CDR3 reads CAVRPRQDTGELFF. The CDR3 DNA is TGTGCCGTCCGGCCTAGGCAGGACACCGGGGAGCTGTTTTTT.

The J gene is TRBJ2-7, the V gene TRBV12-3 or TRBV12-4; D remains ambiguous. There are 13 residues in the CDR3. Trimming shortened V by 7 bases and J by 6 bases, and 16 bases separated the two germline ends. The CDR3 coding sequence is TGTGCCAGCACCCACTATTCAAAAAGCGAGCAGTACTTC. Residues: CASTHYSKSEQYF.